The rows below give T cell receptor beta chains drawn from one sample of a study of blood T cell repertoires in COVID-19. Profiling relied on immunoSEQ multiplex PCR, and the TCRdb table lists in-frame clones only, not all of them. The sample shows roughly 200,000 clones, around 84% of them seen only once. The specimen was peripheral blood. The receptor set was obtained from a human donor in a cohort sampled during active COVID-19. Each CDR3 is given with its conserved first and last residue. Each record gives: CDR3 length, clone size, V gene, J gene, D gene, CDR3 protein, CDR3 DNA. The D gene is left open where the match is weak. The listing skips clone size in some rows; elsewhere it reads once, few, many or a size class.

len: 15; abundance: NA; v_gene: TRBV27; j_gene: TRBJ1-1; d_gene: TRBD1; CDR3aa: CASSLSVRGDTEAFF; CDR3nt: TGTGCCAGCAGTTTATCGGTCAGGGGGGACACTGAAGCTTTCTTT
len: 16; abundance: NA; v_gene: TRBV27; j_gene: TRBJ1-5; d_gene: NA; CDR3aa: CASSKFFSGYEQPQHF; CDR3nt: TGTGCCAGCAGTAAGTTTTTTTCAGGGTATGAACAGCCCCAGCATTTT
len: 15; abundance: NA; v_gene: TRBV5-1; j_gene: TRBJ1-1; d_gene: NA; CDR3aa: CASSSGGLMNTEAFF; CDR3nt: TGCGCCAGCAGCTCCGGGGGACTAATGAACACTGAAGCTTTCTTT
len: 16; abundance: few; v_gene: TRBV6-5; j_gene: TRBJ2-2; d_gene: NA; CDR3aa: CASSYNGRGLAGELFF; CDR3nt: TGTGCCAGCAGTTACAATGGTCGGGGTTTGGCCGGGGAGCTGTTTTTT
len: 15; abundance: NA; v_gene: TRBV30; j_gene: TRBJ2-7; d_gene: TRBD2; CDR3aa: CAWRAAGAPSYEQYF; CDR3nt: TGTGCCTGGAGGGCAGCGGGAGCCCCCTCCTACGAGCAGTACTTC
len: 15; abundance: NA; v_gene: TRBV5-6; j_gene: TRBJ2-7; d_gene: NA; CDR3aa: CASSSRGWFGNEQYF; CDR3nt: TGTGCCAGCAGCTCCCGAGGTTGGTTCGGCAACGAGCAGTACTTC
len: 14; abundance: NA; v_gene: TRBV7-6; j_gene: TRBJ2-7; d_gene: TRBD1; CDR3aa: CASSFGTGAYEQYF; CDR3nt: TGTGCCAGCAGCTTCGGGACAGGGGCCTACGAGCAGTACTTC
len: 17; abundance: NA; v_gene: TRBV9; j_gene: TRBJ1-5; d_gene: NA; CDR3aa: CASSAGTPGVGNQPQHF; CDR3nt: TGTGCCAGCAGCGCCGGGACCCCGGGAGTCGGCAATCAGCCCCAGCATTTT
len: 14; abundance: NA; v_gene: TRBV19; j_gene: TRBJ1-2; d_gene: TRBD1; CDR3aa: CASSIRTGDLGYTF; CDR3nt: TGTGCCAGTAGTATCCGGACAGGGGACCTAGGCTACACCTTC
len: 14; abundance: NA; v_gene: TRBV5-6; j_gene: TRBJ2-7; d_gene: NA; CDR3aa: CASSLVGASYEQYF; CDR3nt: TGTGCCAGCAGCTTGGTTGGAGCGTCCTACGAGCAGTACTTC
len: 13; abundance: NA; v_gene: TRBV12-3/TRBV12-4; j_gene: TRBJ1-5; d_gene: NA; CDR3aa: CASSLASNQPQHF; CDR3nt: TGTGCCAGCAGTTTAGCGTCGAATCAGCCCCAGCATTTT
len: 14; abundance: NA; v_gene: TRBV29-1; j_gene: TRBJ2-2; d_gene: TRBD1; CDR3aa: CSVVRDRDTGELFF; CDR3nt: TGCAGCGTCGTCCGGGACAGAGACACCGGGGAGCTGTTTTTT
len: 13; abundance: NA; v_gene: TRBV5-1; j_gene: TRBJ1-1; d_gene: TRBD1; CDR3aa: CASGQGGMTEAFF; CDR3nt: TGCGCCAGCGGACAGGGGGGGATGACTGAAGCTTTCTTT
len: 14; abundance: NA; v_gene: TRBV29-1; j_gene: TRBJ1-3; d_gene: NA; CDR3aa: CSAAGDISGNTIYF; CDR3nt: TGCAGCGCGGCAGGGGACATCTCTGGAAACACCATATATTTT
len: 14; abundance: NA; v_gene: TRBV11-2; j_gene: TRBJ2-1; d_gene: NA; CDR3aa: CASSLDRWSNEQFF; CDR3nt: TGTGCCAGCAGCTTAGATCGTTGGAGCAATGAGCAGTTCTTC
len: 15; abundance: NA; v_gene: TRBV7-2; j_gene: TRBJ2-7; d_gene: TRBD1; CDR3aa: CASSTPTGMVREQYF; CDR3nt: TGTGCCAGCAGCACGCCGACAGGGATGGTACGGGAGCAGTACTTC
len: 19; abundance: NA; v_gene: TRBV24-1; j_gene: TRBJ2-1; d_gene: TRBD2; CDR3aa: CATRDQYALAGGSYNEQFF; CDR3nt: TGTGCCACCAGAGACCAATACGCCTTAGCGGGAGGGTCCTACAATGAGCAGTTCTTC
len: 13; abundance: once; v_gene: TRBV6-4; j_gene: TRBJ2-7; d_gene: TRBD2; CDR3aa: CASSRTSGYEQYF; CDR3nt: TGTGCCAGCAGTAGGACTAGCGGATACGAGCAGTACTTC
len: 18; abundance: NA; v_gene: TRBV7-8; j_gene: TRBJ1-5; d_gene: TRBD1; CDR3aa: CASSLASAGGAKNQPQHF; CDR3nt: TGTGCCAGCAGCTTAGCTTCGGCAGGGGGCGCGAAAAATCAGCCCCAGCATTTT
len: 12; abundance: NA; v_gene: TRBV29-1; j_gene: TRBJ1-3; d_gene: TRBD1; CDR3aa: CSVWTGGNTIYF; CDR3nt: TGCAGCGTTTGGACAGGAGGAAACACCATATATTTT
len: 16; abundance: NA; v_gene: TRBV18; j_gene: TRBJ1-5; d_gene: NA; CDR3aa: CASSLGQKNSNQPQHF; CDR3nt: TGTGCCAGCTCACTAGGACAGAAAAATAGCAATCAGCCCCAGCATTTT
len: 13; abundance: NA; v_gene: TRBV28; j_gene: TRBJ2-7; d_gene: NA; CDR3aa: CASSLGGLHEQYF; CDR3nt: TGTGCCAGCAGTTTAGGGGGCTTACACGAGCAGTACTTC
len: 17; abundance: NA; v_gene: TRBV5-5; j_gene: TRBJ2-2; d_gene: TRBD2; CDR3aa: CASSVIAGVLKIGELFF; CDR3nt: TGTGCCAGCAGCGTTATAGCGGGAGTTTTAAAAATCGGGGAGCTGTTTTTT
len: 18; abundance: NA; v_gene: TRBV5-1; j_gene: TRBJ2-1; d_gene: TRBD2; CDR3aa: CASSFSPTSGSVANEQFF; CDR3nt: TGCGCCAGCAGCTTTTCCCCGACTAGCGGGAGTGTGGCAAATGAGCAGTTCTTC
len: 15; abundance: NA; v_gene: TRBV28; j_gene: TRBJ2-7; d_gene: NA; CDR3aa: CASSLAVRGAYEQYF; CDR3nt: TGTGCCAGCAGTTTGGCGGTCAGGGGGGCCTACGAGCAGTACTTC
len: 17; abundance: NA; v_gene: TRBV7-9; j_gene: TRBJ2-1; d_gene: TRBD2; CDR3aa: CASSVIRQLAGGVEQFF; CDR3nt: TGTGCCAGCAGCGTAATTAGACAACTAGCGGGAGGGGTTGAGCAGTTCTTC
len: 15; abundance: few; v_gene: TRBV5-1; j_gene: TRBJ2-4; d_gene: TRBD2; CDR3aa: CASRTIAGDRNIQYF; CDR3nt: TGCGCCAGCAGAACCATAGCGGGAGACAGAAACATTCAGTACTTC
len: 16; abundance: NA; v_gene: TRBV4-2; j_gene: TRBJ2-1; d_gene: NA; CDR3aa: CASSQDQGGPYNEQFF; CDR3nt: TGTGCCAGCAGCCAAGATCAGGGGGGTCCCTACAATGAGCAGTTCTTC
len: 13; abundance: few; v_gene: TRBV2; j_gene: TRBJ2-7; d_gene: NA; CDR3aa: CARGGTGPYEQYF; CDR3nt: TGTGCCAGGGGGGGGACAGGCCCCTACGAGCAGTACTTC
len: 14; abundance: NA; v_gene: TRBV28; j_gene: TRBJ2-2; d_gene: TRBD2; CDR3aa: CASRREGDTGELFF; CDR3nt: TGTGCCAGCCGGCGGGAGGGGGACACCGGGGAGCTGTTTTTT
len: 15; abundance: once; v_gene: TRBV7-7; j_gene: TRBJ1-4; d_gene: NA; CDR3aa: CASSSTAALGEKLFF; CDR3nt: TGTGCCAGCAGTTCAACCGCGGCCCTTGGCGAAAAACTGTTTTTT
len: 16; abundance: once; v_gene: TRBV28; j_gene: TRBJ1-5; d_gene: NA; CDR3aa: CASRPPGGYSNQPQHF; CDR3nt: TGTGCCAGCAGGCCCCCGGGGGGCTATAGCAATCAGCCCCAGCATTTT
len: 14; abundance: NA; v_gene: TRBV6-5; j_gene: TRBJ1-1; d_gene: NA; CDR3aa: CASSYRQVGTEAFF; CDR3nt: TGTGCCAGCAGTTACAGGCAGGTTGGCACTGAAGCTTTCTTT